Sequencing of this TCR beta chain was carried out in a study of CD8 T cells in ankylosing spondylitis. The CDR3 is 14 residues long. The germline V gene has CDR1 MNHNS and CDR2 SASEGT. The trim removed 6 bases at V and 4 bases at J, leaving 5 bases unmatched. This clonotype was detected a few times. TCRdb redid the calling of the 5' RACE reads with MiXCR, one entry per CDR3 protein. The data show roughly 100,000 distinct CDR3 sequences, almost 8.5% seen once. This sequence was found in a male donor with ankylosing spondylitis or in good health (not recorded which). Sequenced: blood, either unsorted or a sorted T cell fraction (not recorded which). The genes are TRBV6-1 and TRBJ1-3, with 8 positions matching TRBD1. The CDR3 protein is CASRNRGDGNTIYF. The CDR3 nucleotides read TGTGCCAGCAGAAACAGGGGGGACGGAAACACCATATATTTT.